The 26 T cell receptor beta chains below come from one sample, sequenced in a study of breast tumors, draining lymph nodes, adjacent tissues. MiXCR was run by TCRdb on the multiplex PCR reads, yielding one entry per CDR3 protein. This sample yields about 63,000 distinct CDR3 sequences, of which 45% to 65% are seen a single time; roughly 20% belongs to the top ten. The sample consisted of breast tumor tissue. These receptors came from a female donor with breast cancer. Some clones in this sample may be carry-over from other donors' samples.

This clonotype was counted many times. The J gene is TRBJ2-7, the V gene TRBV14; no clear D gene. The CDR3 is 11 amino acids. V was cut by 0 bases and J by 9 bases, with 6 bases left in between. Germline V gene lookup returns CDR1 SGHDN and CDR2 FVKESK. The CDR3: CASSQETVQYF. Here the CDR3 DNA reads TGTGCCAGCAGCCAAGAAACAGTGCAGTACTTC.

This clonotype was observed a few times. The chain has TRBV20-1 and TRBJ1-3; D is ambiguous. Germline V CDR1 and CDR2: DFQATT, SNEGSKA (reference sequence). Trimming pared 0 bases from V and 2 bases from J, leaving 5 bases between. CDR3 size: 13 residues. CDR3 nucleotide sequence: TGCAGTGCTAGAGAAGGGACTGGAAACACCATATATTTT. Amino acid sequence: CSAREGTGNTIYF.

This clonotype was found many times. The CDR3: CASSLDVEGRQYF. CDR3 nucleotide sequence: TGTGCCAGCAGCTTAGACGTGGAGGGGAGACAGTATTTT. The rearrangement links TRBV11-1 to TRBJ2-3; possible D gene TRBD2, 6 bases. The CDR3 has 13 residues. Germline V CDR1 and CDR2: SGHAT, FQDESV (reference sequence). V dropped 1 base and J dropped 12 bases, with 14 bases sitting between them. The whole variable domain, filled in from reference TRBV11-1 and TRBJ2-3, reads EAEVAQSPRYKITEKSQAVAFWCDPISGHATLYWYRQILGQGPELLVQFQDESVVDDSQLPKDRFSAERLKGVDSTLKIQPAELGDSAMYLCASSLDVEGRQYFGPGTRLTVL.

The chain joins TRBV5-1 to TRBJ2-1; D may be TRBD2 (6 bases). CDR1 SGHRS and CDR2 YFSETQ come from the germline V gene. This CDR3 has 14 residues. The V end was cut by 0 bases, the J end by 8 bases, with 12 bases between. The CDR3 DNA sequence: TGCGCCAGCAGCTTGGGCGAGTGGGGGGATGAGCAGTTCTTC. The encoded protein is CASSLGEWGDEQFF.

This clonotype was seen ten or more times. Just one base apart from a much larger clone, this may be a read error. The chain employs TRBV20-1 and TRBJ2-3, with 13 bases matching TRBD2. J was trimmed by 4 bases and V by 5 bases; bases with no gene match: 15. This CDR3 is built from 18 residues. The germline V gene has CDR1 DFQATT and CDR2 SNEGSKA (reference sequence). In nucleotides, the CDR3 is TGCAGTGCTCGACGGGGACTAGCGGGATCGGGGCCCCCAGATACGCAGTATTTT. Its protein is CSARRGLAGSGPPDTQYF.

This clonotype has a count of ten or more. The chain combines TRBV30 with TRBJ1-5; D uncertain. Germline CDR1 is GTSNPN and CDR2 is SVGIG (reference sequence). The CDR3 sequence is 13 residues long. V was cut by 0 bases and J by 2 bases, with 5 bases left in between. CDR3 nucleotides: TGTGCCTGGAGTGTCTCCGGCAATCAGCCCCAGCATTTT. As protein: CAWSVSGNQPQHF.

The chain is built from TRBV4-2 and TRBJ2-7, with TRBD2 as a possible D gene (5 bases). Trimming removed 1 base at V and 2 bases at J, with 9 bases between. The CDR3 is 14 residues long. The germline gives CDR1 LGHNA, CDR2 YNFKEQ. CDR3 amino acids: CASSQATGTYEQYF. CDR3 bases: TGTGCCAGCAGCCAAGCCACCGGGACCTACGAGCAGTACTTC.

This clonotype showed up many times. This sequence joins TRBV20-1 and TRBJ2-1; TRBD2 might be the D (5 bases). Trimming took 1 base from V and 9 from J, leaving 22 bases between them. The CDR3 extends over 16 amino acids. Germline lookup yields CDR1 DFQATT and CDR2 SNEGSKA (reference sequence). The DNA for the CDR3 is TGCAGTGCTAGAGGCTCCCGGGCCCGGGGTGGAGGTGAGCAGTTCTTC. Amino acid sequence: CSARGSRARGGGEQFF.

This clonotype is a singleton in its sample. The chain has TRBV12-3 or TRBV12-4 and TRBJ1-2; D gene uncertain. V was clipped by 3 bases and J by 5 bases, with 7 bases between them. CDR3 size: 12 residues. CDR3 in DNA: TGTGCCAGCAGTTTTGAGAGGTATGGCTACACCTTC. Encoded protein: CASSFERYGYTF.

A word on this clonotype: A read error may produce the germline difference seen at one junction end. The genes are TRBV2 and TRBJ2-3; 9 bases map to TRBD2. The germline CDR1 and CDR2 sequences are SNHLY and FYNNEI. The CDR3 contains 15 residues. CDR3 in amino acids: CAGSGGLALTDTQYF. For the CDR3, the DNA is TGTGCCGGCAGCGGGGGGCTAGCCCTCACAGATACGCAGTATTTT.

This clonotype was seen ten or more times. The V call is TRBV20-1, the J call TRBJ2-5, with D perhaps matching TRBD2 (5 bases). V lost 6 bases and J lost 1, with 21 bases in between. Germline loops: CDR1 DFQATT, CDR2 SNEGSKA (reference sequence). The CDR3 is 16 amino acids. CDR3 sequence reads: CSAAPGRDRAQETQYF. The CDR3, as DNA: TGCAGTGCCGCCCCGGGTCGGGATCGCGCCCAAGAGACCCAGTACTTC.

The chain joins TRBV20-1 to TRBJ1-6; the D is unclear. The CDR3 extends over 14 amino acids. With 3 bases removed from V and 5 bases from J, the gap between germline ends came to 11 bases. CDR1 DFQATT and CDR2 SNEGSKA come from the germline V gene (reference sequence). CDR3 in DNA: TGCAGTGCTAGGGGAGGTGGAAATAATTCACCCCTCCACTTT. Encoded protein: CSARGGGNNSPLHF.

This clonotype is a singleton in its sample. The V call is TRBV6-4, the J call TRBJ1-2, with TRBD1 identical over 8 bases. There are 14 residues in the CDR3. The V gene's germline CDR1 is MRHNA and CDR2 SNTAGT. Trimming cost V 9 bases and J 4 bases; bases outside gene matches: 10. In DNA form, the CDR3 reads TGTGCCAGTACTCGACAGGGGTCGGGCTATGGCTACACCTTC. It translates to CASTRQGSGYGYTF.

To note about this clonotype: Lacking the conserved final phenylalanine or tryptophan, this CDR3 likely reflects a read error. The V and J genes are TRBV7-2 and TRBJ1-3; D is undetermined. The CDR3 extends over 14 amino acids. The germline CDR1 and CDR2 sequences are SGHTA and FQGNSA. DNA of the CDR3: TGTGCTAGCAGCTTGGATTCCTCTGGAAACACCATATATCTT. The encoded protein is CASSLDSSGNTIYL.

This chain connects TRBV20-1 to TRBJ2-3; weak D call: TRBD1 (5 bases). V gave up 4 bases and J gave up 5 bases, with 7 bases separating them. CDR1 and CDR2 from the germline V gene are DFQATT and SNEGSKA (reference sequence). CDR3 length: 11 residues. CDR3 residues: CSAMGRDTQYF. CDR3 nucleotides: TGCAGTGCTATGGGGCGAGATACGCAGTATTTT.

The chain has TRBV15 and TRBJ1-5; D gene uncertain. Germline loops: CDR1 LNHNV, CDR2 YYDKDF (reference sequence). V was clipped by 1 base and J by 1 base, with 8 bases between them. The CDR3 consists of 15 residues. CDR3 loop: CATSRGGRSNQPQHF. In nucleotides, the CDR3 is TGTGCCACCAGCAGAGGGGGTAGAAGCAATCAGCCCCAGCATTTT.

This chain joins TRBV5-6 and TRBJ2-3; 7 nucleotides match TRBD1. The CDR3 has 14 amino acids. The V segment lost 3 bases and the J segment 3 bases; nucleotides outside the gene matches: 4. Germline values: CDR1 SGHDT, CDR2 YYEEEE. CDR3 in amino acids: CASSSGTVTDTQYF. In nucleotides, the CDR3 is TGTGCCAGCAGCTCCGGGACAGTGACAGATACGCAGTATTTT.

There are many counts of this clonotype. The chain is built from TRBV5-1 and TRBJ1-2; 7 bases fit TRBD1. Losses at the gene ends were 4 bases for V and 2 bases for J; bases not matched to a gene: 5. This CDR3 is 14 amino acids long. Germline V gene data show CDR1 as SGHRS and CDR2 as YFSETQ. The CDR3: CASSTPTGNYGYTF. CDR3 in DNA: TGCGCCAGCAGCACTCCGACAGGGAACTATGGCTACACCTTC.

Turning to this clonotype: A much larger clone sits a single nucleotide away, making a read error possible. The rearrangement uses TRBV12-3 or TRBV12-4 and TRBJ2-7; D gene unclear. This CDR3 spans 11 amino acids. CDR3 DNA sequence: TGTGCCGGCAGTTTCTCCCACGAGCAGTACTTC. This translates into CAGSFSHEQYF.

This clonotype came up many times. This may come from a read error, since a much larger clone is one base off. V gene TRBV5-8 combines with J gene TRBJ2-3, with D perhaps matching TRBD2 (6 bases). V shed 3 bases and J shed 2 bases, with 16 bases lying between them. The CDR3 is 16 residues long. Germline V lookup: CDR1 SGHTS, CDR2 YDEGEE. The CDR3 nucleotides are TGTGCCAGCAGCTATCGCGGGGCGGCTAACACAGATACGCAGTATTTT. The encoded protein is CASSYRGAANTDTQYF. Full variable domain (missing parts from reference TRBV5-8 and TRBJ2-3): EAGVTQSPTHLIKTRGQQATLRCSPISGHTSVYWYQQALGLGLQFLLWYDEGEERNRGNFPPRFSGRQFPNYSSELNVNALELEDSALYLCASSYRGAANTDTQYFGPGTRLTVL.

This chain uses TRBV9 with TRBJ2-3; D is undetermined. The germline V gene encodes CDR1 SGDLS and CDR2 YYNGEE. The CDR3 contains 17 residues. V gave up 0 bases and J gave up 3 bases, with 17 bases separating them. The CDR3, as DNA: TGTGCCAGCAGCGTAGAAGGGCATCCGGGTTTGACAGATACGCAGTATTTT. Its protein is CASSVEGHPGLTDTQYF.

This clonotype was seen many times. This chain joins TRBV10-3 and TRBJ2-1; 11 bases line up with TRBD2. V gave up 10 bases and J gave up 6 bases; unmatched junction bases: 11. In germline, CDR1 is ENHRY, CDR2 SYGVKD. CDR3 length equals 15 residues. For the CDR3, the DNA is TGTGCCACGGAGTCCGGGACTAGCGGTGGCAATGAGCAGTTCTTC. Protein: CATESGTSGGNEQFF.

This clonotype came up many times. The chain is built from TRBV18 and TRBJ1-4, with TRBD1 matching over 8 bases. V trimming: 3 bases; J trimming: 8 bases; junction bases outside the gene matches: 5. This CDR3 has 14 residues. Germline CDR1 reads KGHSH; CDR2 reads LQKENI. The CDR3 loop reads CASSPDRAREKLFF. In nucleotides, the CDR3 is TGTGCCAGCTCACCGGACAGGGCTCGAGAAAAACTGTTTTTT.

This clonotype was counted ten times or more. The chain recombines TRBV19 with TRBJ2-1; 9 bases are a match to TRBD1. With V trimmed by 7 bases and J by 2 bases, 3 bases remained unmatched. The CDR3 loop spans 14 amino acids. Germline V gives CDR1 LNHDA, CDR2 SQIVND (reference sequence). For the CDR3, the DNA is TGTGCCAGTAAGGGGACAGGGCCCTACAATGAGCAGTTCTTC. Its translation: CASKGTGPYNEQFF.

The rearrangement uses TRBV5-4 and TRBJ2-2; 8 bases fit TRBD2. Germline assignment: CDR1 SGHNT and CDR2 YYREEE (reference sequence). This CDR3 comprises 17 residues. Trimming cost V 5 bases and J 4 bases; bases outside gene matches: 13. The CDR3 region has the DNA TGTGCCAGCAGGGGTCCGACTAGCCGGGGGGGCACCGGGGAGCTGTTTTTT. Its translation is CASRGPTSRGGTGELFF.

Remarks on this clonotype: The junction does not match germline at one end; this may be a read error. This rearrangement joins TRBV20-1 to TRBJ1-2; 10 bases align to TRBD1. Germline CDR1 reads DFQATT; CDR2 reads SNEGSKA (reference sequence). CDR3 length: 11 amino acids. The CDR3 loop reads CSAPTGGRTGF. In nucleotides, the CDR3 is TGCAGTGCCCCGACAGGGGGCAGGACAGGCTTC.